What follows is one TCR beta chain and its context. Its specificity is not known. The CDR3 loop spans 14 amino acids. The V end lost 4 bases, the J end lost 2 bases, and 12 bases lay between the germline ends. Germline CDR1 reads SGDLS; CDR2 reads YYNGEE. The data stem from a study of regulatory T cells in long-lasting Graves disease. Through Arm-PCR of CDR3 regions and iRepertoire HTBI primers, TCR beta libraries were built. TCRdb re-called the multiplex PCR reads through MiXCR, storing one row per CDR3 protein. The sample has 420,000 or so distinct CDR3 sequences; roughly 15% are singletons. Time point defined: newly diagnosed GD, antithyroid drugs for less than 3 months. PBMCs provided the RNA from which the TCR library was made. Whole-study findings and limits: Between persistent patients, thousands of public clonotypes were shared, exceeding the approximately 870 shared between new patients.

These records were also assigned to another study, of T cells in Graves' hyperthyroidism and ophthalmopathy. From that paper: Patients aged 18 to 65 had newly diagnosed hyperthyroidism of under 2 months' duration. First-round RT-PCR with HTBI primers amplified the TCR CDR3 region. Most thyroid clonotypes with frequency above 0.001 were detected in blood.

Material: peripheral blood mononuclear cells (PBMCs), obtained at new diagnosis, from a patient treated with antithyroid drugs. This chain connects TRBV9 to TRBJ2-5; D remains unclear. The source is a woman aged 18 to 35 with Graves disease. CDR3 sequence: CASSTGDKQETQYF. CDR3 DNA sequence: TGTGCCAGCAGCACCGGCGACAAGCAAGAGACCCAGTACTTC.